These T cell receptor beta chains were read from a single sample in a study of shared clonotypes between healthy human individuals. Measured with immunoSEQ multiplex PCR; TCRdb has only the in-frame clones, and not every one. The repertoire holds approximately 2,000,000 clones, with about nine tenths as singletons. What was sequenced was naive CD4+ T cells from PBMCs. These receptors all come from a young man in good health. Some clones in this sample may be carry-over from other donors' samples. CDR3s include the opening cysteine and the closing phenylalanine or tryptophan. D genes are given only for firm matches. Clone size appears in some rows only: once, few, many, or a class for an expanded clone.

V gene: TRBV7-6; D gene: NA; J gene: TRBJ2-2; clone size: NA; CDR3 protein: CASSLIGLPNTGELFF; CDR3 DNA: TGTGCCAGCAGCCTTATTGGCCTACCGAACACCGGGGAGCTGTTTTTT
V gene: TRBV5-1; D gene: TRBD1; J gene: TRBJ2-7; clone size: NA; CDR3 protein: CASSRTGALLSYEQYF; CDR3 DNA: TGCGCCAGCAGCCGGACAGGGGCACTACTTTCCTACGAGCAGTACTTC
V gene: TRBV19; D gene: TRBD1; J gene: TRBJ1-5; clone size: NA; CDR3 protein: CASSTPTGYQPQHF; CDR3 DNA: TGTGCCAGTAGTACCCCGACAGGGTATCAGCCCCAGCATTTT
V gene: TRBV5-6; D gene: TRBD1; J gene: TRBJ1-3; clone size: NA; CDR3 protein: CASSLTGGAGNTIYF; CDR3 DNA: TGTGCCAGCAGCTTGACAGGGGGCGCAGGAAACACCATATATTTT
V gene: TRBV18; D gene: NA; J gene: TRBJ2-1; clone size: NA; CDR3 protein: CASSPSGQPYNEQFF; CDR3 DNA: TGTGCCAGCTCACCATCGGGGCAGCCGTACAATGAGCAGTTCTTC
V gene: TRBV7-9; D gene: TRBD2; J gene: TRBJ2-5; clone size: NA; CDR3 protein: CASTPGLAGGWETQYF; CDR3 DNA: TGTGCCAGCACTCCGGGACTAGCGGGAGGGTGGGAGACCCAGTACTTC
V gene: TRBV28; D gene: TRBD2; J gene: TRBJ2-1; clone size: NA; CDR3 protein: CATDAAGGKQFF; CDR3 DNA: TGTGCCACAGATGCGGCGGGAGGAAAACAGTTCTTC
V gene: TRBV28; D gene: TRBD2; J gene: TRBJ2-7; clone size: once; CDR3 protein: CASSSSGRSYEQYF; CDR3 DNA: TGTGCCAGCAGCTCCAGCGGGAGGTCCTACGAGCAGTACTTC
V gene: TRBV6-1; D gene: NA; J gene: TRBJ2-3; clone size: NA; CDR3 protein: CACRAGTDTQYF; CDR3 DNA: TGTGCCTGTAGGGCTGGCACAGATACGCAGTATTTT
V gene: TRBV6-4; D gene: NA; J gene: TRBJ2-5; clone size: NA; CDR3 protein: CASSTRAETQYF; CDR3 DNA: TGTGCCAGCAGTACCAGGGCTGAGACCCAGTACTTC
V gene: TRBV5-1; D gene: NA; J gene: TRBJ2-1; clone size: NA; CDR3 protein: CASSFREGVNEQFF; CDR3 DNA: TGCGCCAGCAGCTTCAGGGAGGGGGTGAATGAGCAGTTCTTC
V gene: TRBV7-9; D gene: TRBD1; J gene: TRBJ2-7; clone size: NA; CDR3 protein: CASSLDRGGYEQYF; CDR3 DNA: TGTGCCAGCAGTTTAGACAGGGGAGGCTACGAGCAGTACTTC
V gene: TRBV18; D gene: TRBD1; J gene: TRBJ1-1; clone size: NA; CDR3 protein: CASSPWTGWDTEAFF; CDR3 DNA: TGTGCCAGCTCACCTTGGACAGGCTGGGACACTGAAGCTTTCTTT
V gene: TRBV5-8; D gene: TRBD2; J gene: TRBJ2-7; clone size: NA; CDR3 protein: CASSLGAGEVSYEQYF; CDR3 DNA: TGTGCCAGCAGCTTGGGGGCGGGGGAGGTGAGCTACGAGCAGTACTTC
V gene: TRBV28; D gene: NA; J gene: TRBJ1-3; clone size: NA; CDR3 protein: CASSLGGLGNTIYF; CDR3 DNA: TGTGCCAGCAGTTTGGGGGGGCTCGGAAACACCATATATTTT
V gene: TRBV5-8; D gene: NA; J gene: TRBJ1-4; clone size: NA; CDR3 protein: CASSLGQGLYEKLFF; CDR3 DNA: TGTGCCAGCAGCTTGGGGCAGGGGTTATATGAAAAACTGTTTTTT
V gene: TRBV6-1; D gene: NA; J gene: TRBJ2-2; clone size: NA; CDR3 protein: CASSDGQFSGELFF; CDR3 DNA: TGTGCCAGCAGTGATGGACAGTTCTCCGGGGAGCTGTTTTTT
V gene: TRBV14; D gene: TRBD2; J gene: TRBJ2-7; clone size: NA; CDR3 protein: CASSRKAASGSIFYEQYF; CDR3 DNA: TGTGCCAGCAGCCGAAAGGCGGCTAGCGGGAGTATTTTCTACGAGCAGTACTTC
V gene: TRBV12-5; D gene: NA; J gene: TRBJ1-1; clone size: few; CDR3 protein: CASGLMTGNTEAFF; CDR3 DNA: TGTGCTAGTGGTTTGATGACAGGGAACACTGAAGCTTTCTTT
V gene: TRBV30; D gene: TRBD2; J gene: TRBJ2-3; clone size: NA; CDR3 protein: CAWSDYGGGTQYF; CDR3 DNA: TGTGCCTGGAGTGACTACGGGGGGGGTACGCAGTATTTT
V gene: TRBV7-3; D gene: NA; J gene: TRBJ1-1; clone size: NA; CDR3 protein: CASSLKGGTEAFF; CDR3 DNA: TGTGCCAGCAGCTTAAAGGGAGGAACTGAAGCTTTCTTT
V gene: TRBV12-5; D gene: NA; J gene: TRBJ2-7; clone size: NA; CDR3 protein: CASGLGGTREQYF; CDR3 DNA: TGTGCTAGTGGTTTGGGGGGGACCCGCGAGCAGTACTTC
V gene: TRBV28; D gene: NA; J gene: TRBJ2-1; clone size: NA; CDR3 protein: CASTTKRGSSSYNEQFF; CDR3 DNA: TGTGCCAGCACCACTAAGAGGGGTTCAAGCTCCTACAATGAGCAGTTCTTC
V gene: TRBV30; D gene: NA; J gene: TRBJ2-2; clone size: NA; CDR3 protein: CAWTPLRGDTGELFF; CDR3 DNA: TGTGCCTGGACTCCCCTTAGGGGGGACACCGGGGAGCTGTTTTTT
V gene: TRBV7-2; D gene: TRBD2; J gene: TRBJ2-1; clone size: NA; CDR3 protein: CASSFTGTSSYNEQFF; CDR3 DNA: TGTGCCAGCAGCTTCACCGGGACTAGCAGTTACAATGAGCAGTTCTTC
V gene: TRBV10-3; D gene: TRBD2; J gene: TRBJ2-5; clone size: NA; CDR3 protein: CAISVDSPTSGSRKTQYF; CDR3 DNA: TGTGCCATCAGTGTCGATTCGCCGACTAGCGGGAGTCGGAAGACCCAGTACTTC
V gene: TRBV5-1; D gene: NA; J gene: TRBJ2-7; clone size: NA; CDR3 protein: CASSISQGASYEQYF; CDR3 DNA: TGCGCCAGCAGCATCAGTCAGGGTGCAAGCTACGAGCAGTACTTC
V gene: TRBV28; D gene: NA; J gene: TRBJ2-1; clone size: NA; CDR3 protein: CASSSGGAPYRPNEQFF; CDR3 DNA: TGTGCCAGCAGTTCTGGAGGGGCACCGTATCGCCCGAATGAGCAGTTCTTC
V gene: TRBV28; D gene: NA; J gene: TRBJ2-7; clone size: NA; CDR3 protein: CASSLTGFLSYEQYF; CDR3 DNA: TGTGCCAGCAGTTTGACCGGCTTCTTGAGCTACGAGCAGTACTTC
V gene: TRBV28; D gene: NA; J gene: TRBJ1-2; clone size: NA; CDR3 protein: CASTGGGSLSPLYGYTF; CDR3 DNA: TGTGCCAGCACTGGGGGAGGTAGTCTCTCTCCCCTATATGGCTACACCTTC
V gene: TRBV2; D gene: NA; J gene: TRBJ1-3; clone size: NA; CDR3 protein: CASSAGVNTIYF; CDR3 DNA: TGTGCCAGCAGTGCGGGGGTAAACACCATATATTTT
V gene: TRBV5-1; D gene: TRBD1; J gene: TRBJ2-1; clone size: NA; CDR3 protein: CASSVPGTGGLGEQFF; CDR3 DNA: TGCGCCAGCAGCGTGCCCGGGACAGGGGGACTGGGTGAGCAGTTCTTC
V gene: TRBV25-1; D gene: NA; J gene: TRBJ1-1; clone size: once; CDR3 protein: CASRNHGSLGEAFF; CDR3 DNA: TGTGCCAGCAGAAACCATGGGTCCCTTGGTGAAGCTTTCTTT
V gene: TRBV4-1; D gene: NA; J gene: TRBJ2-6; clone size: NA; CDR3 protein: CASSPSQVGANVLTF; CDR3 DNA: TGCGCCAGCAGCCCCAGCCAGGTCGGGGCCAACGTCCTGACTTTC
V gene: TRBV2; D gene: NA; J gene: TRBJ1-2; clone size: NA; CDR3 protein: CASRTDSGMGGYTF; CDR3 DNA: TGTGCCAGCAGAACGGACTCCGGGATGGGGGGCTACACCTTC
V gene: TRBV9; D gene: TRBD1; J gene: TRBJ2-5; clone size: NA; CDR3 protein: CASSGTVQETQYF; CDR3 DNA: TGTGCCAGCAGTGGGACAGTCCAAGAGACCCAGTACTTC
V gene: TRBV28; D gene: NA; J gene: TRBJ2-7; clone size: NA; CDR3 protein: CASSMAYEQYF; CDR3 DNA: TGTGCCAGCAGTATGGCCTACGAGCAGTACTTC
V gene: TRBV5-1; D gene: TRBD1; J gene: TRBJ1-2; clone size: NA; CDR3 protein: CASSPGTAVYTF; CDR3 DNA: TGCGCCAGCAGCCCAGGGACAGCTGTCTACACCTTC
V gene: TRBV5-1; D gene: TRBD2; J gene: TRBJ2-1; clone size: NA; CDR3 protein: CASSLNTGTSGEQFF; CDR3 DNA: TGCGCCAGCAGCTTGAACACCGGGACTAGTGGTGAGCAGTTCTTC
V gene: TRBV5-1; D gene: NA; J gene: TRBJ1-3; clone size: NA; CDR3 protein: CASSWDVFSGNTIYF; CDR3 DNA: TGCGCCAGCAGCTGGGACGTGTTCTCTGGAAACACCATATATTTT
V gene: TRBV4-1; D gene: NA; J gene: TRBJ1-2; clone size: NA; CDR3 protein: CASSQVHSDGYTF; CDR3 DNA: TGCGCCAGCAGCCAAGTACACAGTGATGGCTACACCTTC
V gene: TRBV7-2; D gene: NA; J gene: TRBJ2-1; clone size: NA; CDR3 protein: CASSSSAYNEQFF; CDR3 DNA: TGTGCCAGCAGCTCCAGCGCCTACAATGAGCAGTTCTTC
V gene: TRBV18; D gene: NA; J gene: TRBJ2-7; clone size: once; CDR3 protein: CASSLTEYEQYF; CDR3 DNA: TGTGCCAGCTCACTGACAGAATACGAGCAGTACTTC
V gene: TRBV28; D gene: TRBD1; J gene: TRBJ1-2; clone size: NA; CDR3 protein: CASSLVDRVYGYTF; CDR3 DNA: TGTGCCAGCAGTTTAGTGGACAGGGTTTACGGCTACACCTTC
V gene: TRBV7-6; D gene: NA; J gene: TRBJ1-3; clone size: NA; CDR3 protein: CASSLEVAGRYSGNTIYF; CDR3 DNA: TGTGCCAGCAGCTTAGAAGTAGCTGGGCGCTACTCTGGAAACACCATATATTTT
V gene: TRBV18; D gene: NA; J gene: TRBJ1-1; clone size: few; CDR3 protein: CASSPPPGNTEAFF; CDR3 DNA: TGTGCCAGCTCACCACCCCCCGGGAACACTGAAGCTTTCTTT
V gene: TRBV7-2; D gene: NA; J gene: TRBJ2-7; clone size: once; CDR3 protein: CASSFSGLSSYEQYF; CDR3 DNA: TGTGCCAGCAGCTTTTCGGGGTTGAGCTCCTACGAGCAGTACTTC
V gene: TRBV2; D gene: NA; J gene: TRBJ2-4; clone size: NA; CDR3 protein: CASSEAGTRSKNIQYF; CDR3 DNA: TGTGCCAGCAGTGAAGCGGGGACCCGGAGCAAAAACATTCAGTACTTC
V gene: TRBV5-6; D gene: TRBD2; J gene: TRBJ2-1; clone size: NA; CDR3 protein: CASSSDLLTSLDEQFF; CDR3 DNA: TGTGCCAGCAGCTCCGACCTACTGACTAGCTTGGATGAGCAGTTCTTC
V gene: TRBV5-4; D gene: TRBD1; J gene: TRBJ2-5; clone size: once; CDR3 protein: CASSLRQGQETQYF; CDR3 DNA: TGTGCCAGCAGCTTGAGACAGGGGCAAGAGACCCAGTACTTC
V gene: TRBV28; D gene: NA; J gene: TRBJ2-7; clone size: NA; CDR3 protein: CASSSGTGVYEQYF; CDR3 DNA: TGTGCCAGCAGCTCCGGGACTGGTGTCTACGAGCAGTACTTC
V gene: TRBV18; D gene: NA; J gene: TRBJ2-4; clone size: NA; CDR3 protein: CASSPNTGFDAKNIQYF; CDR3 DNA: TGTGCCAGCTCGCCGAACACGGGGTTTGACGCCAAAAACATTCAGTACTTC